The 27 T cell receptor beta chains below were found in one sample sequenced in a study of T cells after yellow fever vaccination. MiXCR, run by TCRdb on the 5' RACE reads, gives a single entry per CDR3 protein. This table holds some 560,000 distinct CDR3 sequences, 15% to 20% found once. Material: PBMCs, obtained 15 days after the yellow fever booster vaccination. Receptors originate from a man younger than 40 who received the YFV17D yellow fever vaccine.

The V and J genes are TRBV10-3 and TRBJ2-3, with TRBD1 identical over 9 bases. The CDR3 has 17 amino acids. The trim removed 8 bases at V and 0 bases at J, leaving 12 bases unmatched. Germline CDR1 and CDR2: ENHRY and SYGVKD. Written as DNA, the CDR3 is TGTGCCATCCGGGACAGGGTGGGCCCTCGGAGCACAGATACGCAGTATTTT. Translating gives CAIRDRVGPRSTDTQYF.

Only a few counts were recorded for this clonotype. The CDR3 DNA is TGTGCCAGCAGTGAGTGGACCCGTGGCTACACCTTC. Encoded protein: CASSEWTRGYTF. The chain uses TRBV6-6 and TRBJ1-2; D is unresolved. There are 12 residues in the CDR3. Germline V gene sequence: CDR1 MNHNY, CDR2 SVGAGI (reference sequence). Trimming removed 5 bases at V and 7 bases at J, with 11 bases between.

This clonotype was detected a few times. The chain joins TRBV9 to TRBJ2-1; 8 nucleotides match TRBD1. CDR1 and CDR2 from the germline V gene are SGDLS and YYNGEE. The length of the CDR3 is 15 residues. V lost 4 bases, J lost 9 bases, and 12 bases stayed unmatched. The CDR3 sequence is CASSPKAGTGLEQFF. Here the CDR3 DNA reads TGTGCCAGCAGCCCCAAGGCCGGGACAGGTCTTGAGCAGTTCTTC. Combining the CDR3 with reference TRBV9 and TRBJ2-1 gives the whole variable domain DSGVTQTPKHLITATGQRVTLRCSPRSGDLSVYWYQQSLDQGLQFLIQYYNGEERAKGNILERFSAQQFPDLHSELNLSSLELGDSALYFCASSPKAGTGLEQFFGPGTRLTVL.

The chain has TRBV11-2 and TRBJ2-7, with 12 bases identical to TRBD2. Unmatched junction bases numbered 19, after V lost 1 base and J lost 3 bases. The germline gives CDR1 SGHAT, CDR2 FQNNGV. The CDR3 covers 21 residues. Here the CDR3 reads CASSLGVGVWTSGKGSYEQYF. The DNA for the CDR3 is TGTGCCAGCAGCTTAGGTGTAGGTGTTTGGACTAGCGGGAAAGGGAGCTACGAGCAGTACTTC.

The V gene is TRBV6-5, the J gene TRBJ1-2, with 7 bases that match TRBD1. CDR1 and CDR2 from the germline V gene are MNHEY and SVGAGI. Trimming removed 2 bases from V and 6 bases from J; junction bases left unmatched: 3. This CDR3 spans 13 amino acids. CDR3 sequence: CASSYRGLNGYTF. For the CDR3, the DNA is TGTGCCAGCAGTTACAGGGGGCTAAATGGCTACACCTTC.

The genes are TRBV10-3 and TRBJ2-3; possibly TRBD2 for D (6 bases). Trimming took 8 bases from V and 4 from J, leaving 10 bases between them. This CDR3 is built from 12 residues. Germline V CDR1 and CDR2: ENHRY, SYGVKD. As DNA, the CDR3 is TGTGCCATCGGACTATCACCAGATACGCAGTATTTT. Its translation: CAIGLSPDTQYF.

This clonotype was picked up a small number of times. The V gene is TRBV25-1, the J gene TRBJ1-2; no clear D gene. Deletions cut 3 bases from V and 7 bases from J, with 6 bases between. CDR3 size: 11 residues. CDR1 is MGHDK and CDR2 is SYGVNS in the germline V gene. The CDR3 reads CASSDQFGYTF. In nucleotides, the CDR3 is TGTGCCAGCAGTGATCAATTTGGCTACACCTTC.

The chain combines TRBV19 with TRBJ2-3; unclear D gene. Deletions cut 3 bases from V and 0 bases from J, with 10 bases between. There are 15 residues in the CDR3. CDR1 and CDR2 (germline): LNHDA, SQIVND (reference sequence). The CDR3 DNA follows: TGTGCCAGTAGTATCCAATCGACTAGCACAGATACGCAGTATTTT. Amino acid sequence: CASSIQSTSTDTQYF. Full variable domain (rest looked up from reference TRBV19 and TRBJ2-3): DGGITQSPKYLFRKEGQNVTLSCEQNLNHDAMYWYRQDPGQGLRLIYYSQIVNDFQKGDIAEGYSVSREKKESFPLTVTSAQKNPTAFYLCASSIQSTSTDTQYFGPGTRLTVL.

V usage is TRBV21-1 and J usage is TRBJ2-1; the D call in the table, TRBD1, was not verified against the DNA. TRBV21-1 is a pseudogene segment. The CDR3 is 13 amino acids. Here the CDR3 DNA reads TGTGCCAGCAGGGGACCCCTGGGAGGTGAGCAGTTCTTC. Translated, it gives CASRGPLGGEQFF.

To note about this clonotype: Compared with germline, one end of the junction differs, possibly owing to a read error. The chain couples TRBV5-1 to TRBJ2-6; D is unresolved. The CDR3 has 15 amino acids. From germline, CDR1 is SGHRS and CDR2 YFSETQ. The CDR3 is CASRLDAAGANVLTF. As DNA, the CDR3 is TGCGCCAGCAGATTGGATGCAGCTGGGGCCAACGTCCTGACTTTC.

J is TRBJ2-4 and V is TRBV7-8, with D unclear. V shed 2 bases and J shed 6 bases, with 8 bases lying between them. Per the germline V gene, CDR1 is SGHVS and CDR2 is FQNEAQ. The CDR3 is 13 residues long. DNA for the CDR3: TGTGCCAGCAGCTTAAGACGGAGAAACATTCAGTACTTC. Encoded protein: CASSLRRRNIQYF. Based on the CDR3 plus reference TRBV7-8 and TRBJ2-4, the full variable domain is GAGVSQSPRYKVAKRGQDVALRCDPISGHVSLFWYQQALGQGPEFLTYFQNEAQLDKSGLPSDRFFAERPEGSVSTLKIQRTQQEDSAVYLCASSLRRRNIQYFGAGTRLSVL.

The chain is built from TRBV5-1 and TRBJ2-4; maybe TRBD2 (6 bases). Trimming removed 5 bases from V and 6 bases from J, with 18 bases in between. Germline lookup yields CDR1 SGHRS and CDR2 YFSETQ. The CDR3 loop spans 15 amino acids. CDR3 region: CASSSPDGGRNIQYF. As DNA, the CDR3 is TGCGCCAGCAGTTCCCCCGACGGAGGGCGAAACATTCAGTACTTC.

V gene TRBV6-5 combines with J gene TRBJ2-1; D gene unclear. V dropped 6 bases and J dropped 3 bases, with 9 bases sitting between them. Germline lookup yields CDR1 MNHEY and CDR2 SVGAGI. This CDR3 is 13 amino acids long. The CDR3 bases are TGTGCCAGCAGCTTATCCGACTACAATGAGCAGTTCTTC. Translating it yields CASSLSDYNEQFF.

V usage is TRBV5-1 and J usage is TRBJ2-7; 7 bases agree with TRBD1. CDR1 is SGHRS and CDR2 is YFSETQ in the germline V gene. The CDR3 totals 15 residues. With V trimmed by 4 bases and J by 3 bases, 10 bases remained unmatched. CDR3 protein: CASSLQGTAYYEQYF. The CDR3 nucleotides are TGCGCCAGCAGCCTCCAGGGGACAGCGTACTACGAGCAGTACTTC.

The chain couples TRBV4-3 to TRBJ2-3, with 11 bases lining up with TRBD2. V was clipped by 0 bases and J by 7 bases; unmatched bases: 6. In germline, CDR1 is LGHNA, CDR2 YSLEER. The CDR3 runs to 16 residues. CDR3 in amino acids: CASSQDITSGRNTQYF. In DNA, the CDR3 is TGCGCCAGCAGCCAAGATATAACTAGCGGGAGAAATACGCAGTATTTT.

The gene calls are TRBV9 and TRBJ2-3; the D gene is possibly TRBD2 (6 bases). V dropped 4 bases and J dropped 2 bases, with 14 bases sitting between them. Looked up from germline, CDR1 is SGDLS and CDR2 is YYNGEE. The CDR3 sequence is 15 residues long. CDR3 residues: CASSPRLVHTDTQYF. The CDR3 DNA sequence: TGTGCCAGCAGCCCCCGACTAGTCCACACAGATACGCAGTATTTT. The whole variable domain, remainder taken from reference TRBV9 and TRBJ2-3, is DSGVTQTPKHLITATGQRVTLRCSPRSGDLSVYWYQQSLDQGLQFLIQYYNGEERAKGNILERFSAQQFPDLHSELNLSSLELGDSALYFCASSPRLVHTDTQYFGPGTRLTVL.

This clonotype was observed a handful of times. The V and J genes are TRBV20-1 and TRBJ2-7, with 10 positions matching TRBD2. The CDR3 covers 13 residues. The germline CDR1 and CDR2 sequences are DFQATT and SNEGSKA (reference sequence). V gave up 0 bases and J gave up 11 bases; unmatched junction bases: 7. CDR3 region: CSAREEAGGPEYF. In nucleotides, the CDR3 is TGCAGTGCTAGAGAAGAAGCGGGAGGGCCGGAGTACTTC.

This clonotype was counted between two and nine times. The J gene is TRBJ2-7, the V gene TRBV28; possibly TRBD1 for D (5 bases). V dropped 6 bases and J dropped 2 bases, with 14 bases sitting between them. CDR3 length equals 14 residues. The germline V gene has CDR1 MDHEN and CDR2 SYDVKM. The CDR3 loop is CASRYASRAYEQYF. DNA for the CDR3: TGTGCCAGCAGGTATGCAAGCAGGGCCTACGAGCAGTACTTC.

This chain connects TRBV5-1 to TRBJ2-7; the D is unclear. From germline, CDR1 is SGHRS and CDR2 YFSETQ. Trimming pared 4 bases from V and 2 bases from J, leaving 10 bases between. The CDR3 has 13 residues. The CDR3 bases are TGCGCCAGCAGCGGGATCCAACCCTACGAGCAGTACTTC. This codes for CASSGIQPYEQYF.

This clonotype was observed a handful of times. The rearrangement joins TRBV7-2 to TRBJ2-5; D could derive from TRBD1 or TRBD2 (5 bases each). Germline CDR1 is SGHTA and CDR2 is FQGNSA. The CDR3 runs to 15 residues. Trimming removed 8 bases from V and 4 bases from J, with 20 bases in between. CDR3 DNA sequence: TGTGCCAGCGCCACGTCATGGGGGACCGGAGAGACCCAGTACTTC. Its translation is CASATSWGTGETQYF.

The chain carries TRBV4-1 and TRBJ1-2, with D perhaps TRBD1 (5 bases). Germline CDR1 is MGHRA and CDR2 is YSYEKL. The CDR3 runs to 17 residues. With 1 base removed from V and 4 bases from J, the gap between germline ends came to 19 bases. The CDR3: CASSQVGHGARGYGYTF. DNA of the CDR3: TGCGCCAGCAGCCAAGTCGGACACGGGGCTCGGGGCTATGGCTACACCTTC.

This clonotype was seen ten or more times. The chain is built from TRBV6-2 or TRBV6-3 and TRBJ2-3, with no clear D. V lost 5 bases and J 7 bases, leaving 7 bases between the germline ends. The CDR3 is 11 residues long. Germline CDR1 reads MNHEY; CDR2 reads SVGEGT. CDR3 loop: CASSPANTQYF. DNA for the CDR3: TGTGCCAGCAGTCCAGCGAATACGCAGTATTTT.

The V and J genes are TRBV6-5 and TRBJ2-7, with no clear D. V lost 7 bases and J 4 bases, leaving 8 bases between the germline ends. The CDR3 runs to 11 residues. Per the germline V gene, CDR1 is MNHEY and CDR2 is SVGAGI. This CDR3 reads CASTNGYEQYF. CDR3 bases: TGTGCCAGCACCAACGGTTACGAGCAGTACTTC.

This clonotype was observed a few times. The chain employs TRBV5-1 and TRBJ2-7; tentative D call: TRBD1 (5 bases). The V and J ends lost 0 bases and 6 bases respectively, with 13 bases between them. The germline CDR1 and CDR2 sequences are SGHRS and YFSETQ. The CDR3 consists of 14 residues. CDR3 in amino acids: CASSLDGASSEQYF. CDR3 nucleotides: TGCGCCAGCAGCTTGGATGGGGCGTCGAGCGAGCAGTACTTC.

This clonotype has a handful of counts. The chain joins TRBV28 to TRBJ2-1; D perhaps matches TRBD2 (5 bases). V lost 6 bases, J lost 10 bases, and 19 bases lay in between. CDR1 is MDHEN, CDR2 SYDVKM, per germline. The CDR3 totals 14 residues. The CDR3 sequence is CASSAGPFPGEQFF. CDR3 nucleotide sequence: TGTGCCAGCAGCGCGGGCCCGTTTCCTGGCGAGCAGTTCTTC.

The rearrangement links TRBV20-1 to TRBJ2-7; maybe TRBD1 (6 bases). The CDR3 is 13 residues long. The V end was cut by 7 bases, the J end by 2 bases, with 15 bases between. Germline V gives CDR1 DFQATT, CDR2 SNEGSKA (reference sequence). The CDR3 spells CSGKNRQAYEQYF. Here the CDR3 DNA reads TGCAGTGGGAAAAATCGACAGGCCTACGAGCAGTACTTC.

This clonotype was counted between two and nine times. This chain joins TRBV4-3 and TRBJ2-7; D is ambiguous. The V end lost 0 bases, the J end lost 9 bases, and 18 bases lay between the germline ends. From germline, CDR1 is LGHNA and CDR2 YSLEER. This CDR3 is built from 15 residues. The CDR3 DNA reads as TGCGCCAGCAGCCAAGAAAGCCACCACGGGTTCGGGCAGTACTTC. Translated, it gives CASSQESHHGFGQYF.